These 20 T cell receptor beta chains originate from one sample sequenced in a study of OX40 agonist ivuxolimab in advanced cancers. Generated by immunoSEQ multiplex PCR, the TCRdb table keeps only in-frame clones and is missing some. The sample consists of over 55,000 clones, 85% to 90% of them appearing once. The sequencing here drew on CD4+ or CD8+ T cells sorted from blood, taken in a trial of the OX40 agonist ivuxolimab. The source of these receptors is an adult with an advanced solid tumor such as melanoma, head and neck, liver or kidney cancer.

The rearrangement links TRBV19 to TRBJ2-1; D not resolved. Germline V CDR1 and CDR2: LNHDA, SQIVND (reference sequence). The germline V and J ends were trimmed by 0 bases and 8 bases, with 8 bases remaining between them. This CDR3 spans 13 amino acids. CDR3 in DNA: TGTGCCAGTAGTATAGACCCCCACTATGAGCAGTTCTTC. Its protein is CASSIDPHYEQFF.

V is TRBV28 and J is TRBJ1-1; D remains ambiguous. V was cut by 11 bases and J by 0 bases, with 13 bases left in between. The CDR3 spans 13 residues. Per the germline V gene, CDR1 is MDHEN and CDR2 is SYDVKM. The CDR3 protein is CALRASMNTEAFF. The CDR3 region has the DNA TGTGCCCTCCGGGCCTCCATGAACACTGAAGCTTTCTTT.

This clone occurred once. This sequence joins TRBV28 and TRBJ2-7, with D perhaps given as TRBD1 or TRBD2 (6 bases each). Per germline, CDR1 MDHEN and CDR2 SYDVKM. Trimming took 5 bases from V and 2 from J, leaving 13 bases between them. This CDR3 is 14 amino acids long. The CDR3 DNA reads as TGTGCCAGCAGTCTCCCCGGGGGCACCTACGAGCAGTACTTC. It translates to CASSLPGGTYEQYF. Full variable domain (missing parts from reference TRBV28 and TRBJ2-7): DVKVTQSSRYLVKRTGEKVFLECVQDMDHENMFWYRQDPGLGLRLIYFSYDVKMKEKGDIPEGYSVSREKKERFSLILESASTNQTSMYLCASSLPGGTYEQYFGPGTRLTVT.

The rearrangement joins TRBV6-5 to TRBJ1-4; D not certain. CDR3 length equals 14 residues. V shed 6 bases and J shed 3 bases, with 11 bases lying between them. Germline lookup yields CDR1 MNHEY and CDR2 SVGAGI. CDR3 in DNA: TGTGCCAGCAGGAAGGACCCATCTAATGAAAAACTGTTTTTT. Translation: CASRKDPSNEKLFF.

The chain is built from TRBV2 and TRBJ2-4, with 8 bases fitting TRBD2. CDR3 length equals 17 residues. Looked up from germline, CDR1 is SNHLY and CDR2 is FYNNEI. Unmatched junction bases numbered 5, after V lost 1 base and J lost 0 bases. The CDR3 region has the DNA TGTGCCAGCAGTGAAGTCGGGGGGGCATTAGCCAAAAACATTCAGTACTTC. Encoded protein: CASSEVGGALAKNIQYF.

This sequence joins TRBV5-1 and TRBJ2-1; D is uncertain. Deletions cut 0 bases from V and 5 bases from J, with 9 bases between. This CDR3 has 14 amino acids. Germline loops: CDR1 SGHRS, CDR2 YFSETQ. The CDR3: CASSLGSGHNEQFF. The CDR3 nucleotides read TGCGCCAGCAGCTTGGGTAGTGGCCACAATGAGCAGTTCTTC.

The J gene is TRBJ2-3, the V gene TRBV11-2, with 8 bases aligning to TRBD2. The CDR3 spans 14 residues. Germline V gene sequence: CDR1 SGHAT, CDR2 FQNNGV. Germline trimming cut 6 bases from V and 3 bases from J; bases unmatched to any gene: 5. CDR3 coding DNA: TGTGCCAGCAGATTTACTAGCGGAACAGATACGCAGTATTTT. Its protein is CASRFTSGTDTQYF.

V usage is TRBV5-5 and J usage is TRBJ1-5, with 9 bases identical to TRBD1. This CDR3 has 17 amino acids. V was clipped by 1 base and J by 0 bases; unmatched bases: 5. Germline V gene lookup returns CDR1 SGHKS and CDR2 YYEKEE (reference sequence). CDR3 amino acids: CASSLTGGRYSNQPQHF. DNA for the CDR3: TGTGCCAGCAGCTTGACAGGGGGCCGCTATAGCAATCAGCCCCAGCATTTT.

The chain links TRBV28 to TRBJ1-3; TRBD1 matches at 7 bases. The CDR3 loop spans 15 amino acids. Per the germline V gene, CDR1 is MDHEN and CDR2 is SYDVKM. After removal of 3 bases from V and 2 bases from J, the junction contained 4 bases not matched to a gene. CDR3 nucleotide sequence: TGTGCCAGCAGTTTGGGGGGGACAGCTGGAAACACCATATATTTT. Protein sequence: CASSLGGTAGNTIYF.

V is TRBV5-1 and J is TRBJ2-1; no firm D call. CDR3 length: 12 residues. The V end was cut by 4 bases, the J end by 10 bases, with 12 bases between. The V gene's germline CDR1 is SGHRS and CDR2 YFSETQ. The CDR3: CASSPDQLEQFF. The CDR3 nucleotides are TGCGCCAGCAGCCCGGATCAACTAGAGCAGTTCTTC.

This chain links TRBV29-1 with TRBJ2-7, with 7 bases identical to TRBD2. Germline CDR1 reads SQVTM; CDR2 reads ANQGSEA. The CDR3 extends over 13 amino acids. V gave up 6 bases and J gave up 3 bases; unmatched junction bases: 8. In DNA, the CDR3 is TGCAGCGTGCTAGGGACTACCAACTACGAGCAGTACTTC. This gives the protein CSVLGTTNYEQYF.

This clone was recorded only once. The rearrangement uses TRBV2 and TRBJ1-5, with D hard to call. From germline, CDR1 is SNHLY and CDR2 FYNNEI. V was shortened by 1 base and J by 4 bases, with 11 bases between the two germline ends. CDR3 length: 15 amino acids. The CDR3 nucleotides read TGTGCCAGCAGTGAAGTGGAAACAGAAAATCAGCCCCAGCATTTT. It yields the protein CASSEVETENQPQHF.

The V and J genes are TRBV28 and TRBJ2-2, with 7 bases identical to TRBD1. This CDR3 is built from 14 residues. J was trimmed by 4 bases and V by 6 bases; bases with no gene match: 5. Germline lookup yields CDR1 MDHEN and CDR2 SYDVKM. CDR3: CASRGQSSTGELFF. DNA for the CDR3: TGTGCCAGCAGGGGACAGTCCAGCACCGGGGAGCTGTTTTTT.

The chain combines TRBV28 with TRBJ1-2; the match to TRBD1 covers 7 bases. Germline-derived CDR1 and CDR2 are MDHEN and SYDVKM. Losses at the gene ends were 7 bases for V and 4 bases for J; bases not matched to a gene: 9. This CDR3 comprises 14 residues. CDR3 DNA: TGTGCCAGCAACAGGGGAACAAACGTCTATGGCTACACCTTC. It translates to CASNRGTNVYGYTF.

The genes are TRBV19 and TRBJ2-1; 7 bases agree with TRBD1. The ends lost 6 bases at V and 6 bases at J; junction bases unmatched: 2. The germline gives CDR1 LNHDA, CDR2 SQIVND (reference sequence). CDR3 size: 12 residues. The CDR3 protein is CASRSGGNEQFF. The CDR3 coding sequence is TGTGCCAGTAGGTCAGGGGGCAATGAGCAGTTCTTC.

The genes are TRBV7-9 and TRBJ2-7; D possibly corresponds to TRBD1 (6 bases). Trimming shortened V by 5 bases and J by 2 bases, and 16 bases separated the two germline ends. Germline V gene sequence: CDR1 SEHNR, CDR2 FQNEAQ (reference sequence). CDR3 size: 15 residues. CDR3 DNA sequence: TGTGCCAGCAGCCCCAGGGGCAGGGGTGCCTACGAGCAGTACTTC. This translates into CASSPRGRGAYEQYF.

The CDR3 DNA reads TGCAGCGTCCTGTCGAGGGCCAACAACTATGGCTACACCTTC. This codes for CSVLSRANNYGYTF. The rearrangement uses TRBV29-1 and TRBJ1-2; D gene uncertain. This CDR3 spans 14 amino acids. Germline CDR1 reads SQVTM; CDR2 reads ANQGSEA. V was cut by 6 bases and J by 2 bases, with 16 bases left in between.

This clone has a single count. The rearrangement uses TRBV29-1 and TRBJ2-5; perhaps TRBD2 as D (6 bases). The better agreement between TRBJ2-7 and the DNA end casts doubt on the J call. This CDR3 contains 13 residues. Germline V gene lookup returns CDR1 SQVTM and CDR2 ANQGSEA. The CDR3 nucleotides read TGCAGCGTTGGAGGAGGGGAGGCCTACGAGCAGTACTTC. It encodes CSVGGGEAYEQYF.

In this sample, this clone turned up once. J is TRBJ1-4 and V is TRBV28, with D uncertain. Germline CDR1 reads MDHEN; CDR2 reads SYDVKM. The V and J ends lost 3 bases and 0 bases respectively, with 2 bases between them. There are 13 residues in the CDR3. The CDR3 nucleotides are TGTGCCAGCAGTTTTGCAACTAATGAAAAACTGTTTTTT. It codes for CASSFATNEKLFF.

This chain joins TRBV29-1 and TRBJ1-2; 12 bases fit TRBD1. Trimming at V came to 7 bases and at J to 8 bases, leaving 8 bases not matched to a gene. This CDR3 comprises 13 residues. The V gene's germline CDR1 is SQVTM and CDR2 ANQGSEA. CDR3 amino acids: CSAIGTGGVGYTF. CDR3 DNA: TGCAGCGCCATCGGGACAGGGGGCGTCGGCTACACCTTC.